The source of this TCR beta chain is a study of molecular identifiers for immune sequencing clone quantification. Previously described methods and listed TCR primers produced bulk TCR libraries. TCRdb called the PCR reads again in MiXCR, with one record for every CDR3 protein. The data contain around 54,000 distinct CDR3 sequences, under 30% of them singletons. This CDR3 comprises 14 residues. Losses at the gene ends were 5 bases for V and 2 bases for J; bases not matched to a gene: 3. Germline values: CDR1 MGHRA, CDR2 YSYEKL. Study-wide results and limits: In cases of identical TCR molecules sharing a barcode, highly expanded clone sizes could be underestimated.

This clonotype was recorded many times. Its antigen is not known. The receptor comes from a human donor in good health. Some libraries in this study had Jurkat cell RNA spiked in. The genes are TRBV4-1 and TRBJ2-7; 10 bases agree with TRBD2. Sequencing was done on a sample of naive CD8+ T cells from blood, with Jurkat cell RNA spiked in. This sample's subset: FACS-sorted CD8+CD4-CCR7+CD45RA+ naive T cells. The CDR3, as DNA: TGCGCCAGCAGCGCTAGCGGGGGACCCTACGAGCAGTACTTC. Protein product: CASSASGGPYEQYF.